The source of this TCR beta chain is a study of T cells in Graves' hyperthyroidism and ophthalmopathy. Whole-study context: Blood was drawn when the patient was first diagnosed and still untreated. The study, taken as a whole, reports: Ophthalmopathy, which appeared later, was predicted by the model a median around 6.9 months before onset. Most thyroid clonotypes expanded above 0.001 were also detected in blood.

The CDR3 covers 15 residues. Germline values: CDR1 LNHNV, CDR2 YYDKDF (reference sequence). V was trimmed by 5 bases and J by 6 bases, leaving 17 bases between them. This clonotype turned up a few times. Its antigen is not identified. TCR beta CDR3 region amplification was performed from RNA transcripts. The study used the HTBI primer set for a first-round RT-PCR of the TCR CDR3. TCRdb re-called the multiplex PCR reads with MiXCR, one entry per CDR3 protein. Here the sample spans about 250,000 distinct CDR3 sequences, roughly 20% being singletons. Sequenced: blood. The V gene is TRBV15, the J gene TRBJ2-1; no firm D call. The sequence derives from a man under 40 with Graves' ophthalmopathy. CDR3 DNA sequence: TGTGCCACCAGCTTGGCTTACAACGGAGCCAATGAGCAGTTCTTC. The encoded protein is CATSLAYNGANEQFF. Supplemented by reference TRBV15 and TRBJ2-1, the full variable domain reads DAMVIQNPRYQVTQFGKPVTLSCSQTLNHNVMYWYQQKSSQAPKLLFHYYDKDFNNEADTPDNFQSRRPNTSFCFLDIRSPGLGDTAMYLCATSLAYNGANEQFFGPGTRLTVL.